These 21 T cell receptor beta chains share one sample of origin, sequenced in a study of blood T cell repertoires in COVID-19. Some clones are missing from TCRdb's copy, which holds only in-frame ones; the method was immunoSEQ multiplex PCR. The sample consists of 150,000 to 200,000 clones, roughly 90% of them appearing once. The material sequenced was peripheral blood. All receptors come from a man aged 25 to 40 with COVID-19, enrolled during active disease.

The chain couples TRBV28 to TRBJ2-7; D remains ambiguous. The V and J ends lost 2 bases and 3 bases respectively, with 11 bases between them. Germline loops: CDR1 MDHEN, CDR2 SYDVKM. The CDR3 sequence is 14 residues long. The CDR3 here is CASSLMGSYYEQYF. CDR3 nucleotide sequence: TGTGCCAGCAGTTTAATGGGCAGTTACTACGAGCAGTACTTC.

J is TRBJ2-2 and V is TRBV9; D perhaps matches TRBD1 (6 bases). CDR1 SGDLS and CDR2 YYNGEE come from the germline V gene. Trimming took off 2 bases at V and 3 bases at J, with 11 bases between the two ends. This CDR3 has 15 amino acids. CDR3 DNA sequence: TGTGCCAGCAGCGTCCTACAGGGCCACACCGGGGAGCTGTTTTTT. Amino acid sequence: CASSVLQGHTGELFF. The variable domain in full, with the rest retrieved from reference TRBV9 and TRBJ2-2, is DSGVTQTPKHLITATGQRVTLRCSPRSGDLSVYWYQQSLDQGLQFLIQYYNGEERAKGNILERFSAQQFPDLHSELNLSSLELGDSALYFCASSVLQGHTGELFFGEGSRLTVL.

For the CDR3, the DNA is TGTGCCAGCACCCCAAGGGGGGGATACACCGGGGAGCTGTTTTTT. It encodes CASTPRGGYTGELFF. This chain links TRBV6-2 or TRBV6-3 with TRBJ2-2, with D possibly matching TRBD2 (7 bases). The CDR3 is 15 amino acids. Germline CDR1 reads MNHEY; CDR2 reads SVGEGT. Trimming pared 7 bases from V and 3 bases from J, leaving 15 bases between.

The chain uses TRBV2 and TRBJ1-2; D gene uncertain. The CDR3 consists of 15 residues. Looked up from germline, CDR1 is SNHLY and CDR2 is FYNNEI. V was pared by 0 bases and J by 2 bases, with 10 bases between. CDR3 loop: CASSEALGRNYGYTF. For the CDR3, the DNA is TGTGCCAGCAGTGAAGCGCTCGGCAGGAACTATGGCTACACCTTC.

The gene calls are TRBV19 and TRBJ1-2, with 7 bases aligning to TRBD1. With 5 bases clipped from V and 3 bases from J, the junction kept 9 bases outside the gene matches. The CDR3 has 15 residues. Germline lookup yields CDR1 LNHDA and CDR2 SQIVND (reference sequence). The CDR3 region has the DNA TGTGCCAGTAGTCCCCCCCCCGACAGGGACTATGGCTACACCTTC. It encodes CASSPPPDRDYGYTF.

This clone came up once. The V and J genes are TRBV14 and TRBJ1-1; possibly TRBD1 for D (6 bases). From germline, CDR1 is SGHDN and CDR2 FVKESK. V lost 5 bases and J lost 2, with 9 bases in between. CDR3 length: 13 amino acids. CDR3 bases: TGTGCCAGCAGCACAGGGATCAACACTGAAGCTTTCTTT. Encoded protein: CASSTGINTEAFF. The whole variable domain, remainder taken from reference TRBV14 and TRBJ1-1, is EAGVTQFPSHSVIEKGQTVTLRCDPISGHDNLYWYRRVMGKEIKFLLHFVKESKQDESGMPNNRFLAERTGGTYSTLKVQPAELEDSGVYFCASSTGINTEAFFGQGTRLTVV.

The rearrangement links TRBV20-1 to TRBJ1-1; 9 nucleotides match TRBD1. Trimming cost V 3 bases and J 3 bases; bases outside gene matches: 8. The CDR3 contains 15 residues. The germline V gene encodes CDR1 DFQATT and CDR2 SNEGSKA (reference sequence). The DNA for the CDR3 is TGCAGTGCTAGTAGCCCGGGACAGGGTTACACTGAAGCTTTCTTT. Protein: CSASSPGQGYTEAFF.

This clone was recorded only once. The chain carries TRBV5-4 and TRBJ1-6, with D maybe TRBD1 (6 bases). Germline V gene sequence: CDR1 SGHNT, CDR2 YYREEE (reference sequence). The CDR3 sequence is 15 residues long. The V and J ends lost 3 bases and 10 bases respectively, with 17 bases between them. The CDR3 bases are TGTGCCAGCAGCTCCGACAGGCAACGAAGCTCACCCCTCCACTTT. This translates into CASSSDRQRSSPLHF. Looking up the rest from reference TRBV5-4 and TRBJ1-6 gives the full variable domain: ETGVTQSPTHLIKTRGQQVTLRCSSQSGHNTVSWYQQALGQGPQFIFQYYREEENGRGNFPPRFSGLQFPNYSSELNVNALELDDSALYLCASSSDRQRSSPLHFGNGTRLTVT.

The genes are TRBV27 and TRBJ2-7; 14 bases match TRBD2. V gave up 0 bases and J gave up 1 base; unmatched junction bases: 8. This CDR3 spans 19 amino acids. CDR1 MNHEY and CDR2 SMNVEV come from the germline V gene (reference sequence). CDR3 in amino acids: CASSLSGLAGGKSSYEQYF. CDR3 bases: TGTGCCAGCAGTTTATCTGGACTAGCGGGGGGTAAAAGTTCCTACGAGCAGTACTTC.

The chain combines TRBV10-1 with TRBJ2-1, with 15 bases that match TRBD2. Germline V gene sequence: CDR1 WNHNN, CDR2 SYGVQD (reference sequence). The V segment lost 0 bases and the J segment 2 bases; nucleotides outside the gene matches: 2. The CDR3 loop spans 18 amino acids. CDR3 DNA: TGCGCCAGCAGTGAGTCCCGGACTAGCGGGGGGGCCTACAATGAGCAGTTCTTC. Amino acids: CASSESRTSGGAYNEQFF.

The genes are TRBV3-1 (or the pseudogene TRBV3-2) and TRBJ2-3, with D possibly matching TRBD2 (6 bases). The germline V and J ends were trimmed by 0 bases and 10 bases, with 17 bases remaining between them. The CDR3 loop spans 15 amino acids. Germline CDR1 is LGHDT and CDR2 is YNNKEL (reference sequence). The CDR3 coding sequence is TGTGCCAGCAGCCAAGAGGCGGGGTCCTGGGGGGCGCAGTATTTT. Translation gives CASSQEAGSWGAQYF.

The rearrangement links TRBV4-3 to TRBJ1-1, with a weak D call TRBD1 (6 bases). The CDR3 length is 19 residues. CDR1 LGHNA and CDR2 YSLEER come from the germline V gene. V shed 4 bases and J shed 1 base, with 25 bases lying between them. This CDR3 reads CASSLSPLPTPGQNTEAFF. In DNA, the CDR3 is TGCGCCAGCAGCCTCTCCCCCCTACCGACACCGGGACAGAACACTGAAGCTTTCTTT.

The chain links TRBV7-6 to TRBJ2-7; maybe TRBD1 (9 bases). The V end lost 3 bases, the J end lost 4 bases, and 25 bases lay between the germline ends. CDR3 length equals 18 residues. CDR1 and CDR2 (germline): SGHVS, FNYEAQ. The CDR3: CASSLAPRGGTGSYEQYF. CDR3 nucleotides: TGTGCCAGCAGCTTGGCTCCTCGGGGGGGGACAGGGTCATACGAGCAGTACTTC. Together with reference TRBV7-6 and TRBJ2-7, the CDR3 gives the full variable domain: GAGVSQSPRYKVTKRGQDVALRCDPISGHVSLYWYRQALGQGPEFLTYFNYEAQQDKSGLPNDRFSAERPEGSISTLTIQRTEQRDSAMYRCASSLAPRGGTGSYEQYFGPGTRLTVT.

This chain links TRBV28 with TRBJ1-2; 9 nucleotides align to TRBD1. This CDR3 has 14 residues. Germline values: CDR1 MDHEN, CDR2 SYDVKM. CDR3 DNA: TGTGCGGCAGTCCGAGGACAGGGGACATATGGCTACACCTTC. Its translation is CAAVRGQGTYGYTF.

The rearrangement joins TRBV3-1 (or the pseudogene TRBV3-2) to TRBJ2-3, with no clear D. Between the trimmed V and J ends, which lost 1 base and 3 bases, there was a span of 11 bases. Germline lookup yields CDR1 LGHDT and CDR2 YNNKEL (reference sequence). CDR3 size: 15 residues. In DNA form, the CDR3 reads TGTGCCAGCAGCCAAGTCGGAGCTTTGACAGATACGCAGTATTTT. It yields the protein CASSQVGALTDTQYF.

The chain is built from TRBV28 and TRBJ1-1; 9 bases are shared with TRBD1. Germline values: CDR1 MDHEN, CDR2 SYDVKM. The CDR3 contains 16 residues. With 6 bases clipped from V and 2 bases from J, the junction kept 10 bases outside the gene matches. CDR3 DNA sequence: TGTGCCAGCAGGAACCTTATGGGACAGGGCAACACTGAAGCTTTCTTT. It yields the protein CASRNLMGQGNTEAFF.

The chain is built from TRBV29-1 and TRBJ2-7; tentatively, D is TRBD1 (5 bases). The CDR3 totals 13 residues. Trimming shortened V by 4 bases and J by 4 bases, and 14 bases separated the two germline ends. CDR1 and CDR2 (germline): SQVTM, ANQGSEA. Here the CDR3 DNA reads TGCAGCGTTGGGTTCAAGACAGTATACGAGCAGTACTTC. Its translation: CSVGFKTVYEQYF.

The V and J genes are TRBV2 and TRBJ2-7; D remains unclear. This CDR3 contains 13 residues. The V end lost 6 bases, the J end lost 2 bases, and 11 bases lay between the germline ends. CDR1 is SNHLY and CDR2 is FYNNEI in the germline V gene. The CDR3 protein is CASSLPAAYEQYF. The CDR3 DNA is TGTGCCAGCAGCCTTCCGGCGGCCTACGAGCAGTACTTC.

V and J are TRBV5-6 and TRBJ1-2; D is unclear. The CDR3 covers 15 residues. The V gene lost 2 bases and the J gene lost 3 bases, with 14 bases spanning the gap. The germline V gene encodes CDR1 SGHDT and CDR2 YYEEEE. The CDR3 protein is CASSFIRRDHYGYTF. CDR3 in DNA: TGTGCCAGCAGCTTTATAAGACGGGATCACTATGGCTACACCTTC.

This rearrangement joins TRBV15 to TRBJ1-4, with D maybe TRBD1 (5 bases). CDR1 LNHNV and CDR2 YYDKDF come from the germline V gene (reference sequence). The length of the CDR3 is 14 residues. Trimming shortened V by 3 bases and J by 13 bases, and 18 bases separated the two germline ends. DNA for the CDR3: TGTGCCACCAGCAGCCGAAAGCCCCAGGGTCTACTGTTTTTT. Translating it yields CATSSRKPQGLLFF.

The chain joins TRBV5-1 to TRBJ2-5; 7 bases line up with TRBD2. CDR1 is SGHRS and CDR2 is YFSETQ in the germline V gene. The CDR3 spans 16 residues. Losses at the gene ends were 0 bases for V and 1 base for J; bases not matched to a gene: 6. CDR3: CASSLGESGAQETQYF. In nucleotides, the CDR3 is TGCGCCAGCAGCTTGGGAGAAAGCGGGGCCCAAGAGACCCAGTACTTC.